Presented here are 31 T cell receptor beta chains from one specimen sequenced in a study of blood T cell repertoires in COVID-19. Only in-frame clones appear in the TCRdb table, and some are missing; sequencing was by immunoSEQ multiplex PCR. Here the sample spans about 280,000 clones, more than 75% being singletons. Sequenced sample: PBMCs or T cells enriched from blood (not recorded which). Receptors were obtained from a woman in her sixties or seventies in a cohort exposed to, infected with or recovered from COVID-19 (not recorded which).

The chain has TRBV6-5 and TRBJ2-5; no clear D gene. The V and J ends lost 4 bases and 9 bases respectively, with 12 bases between them. The CDR3 runs 12 residues. Germline values: CDR1 MNHEY, CDR2 SVGAGI. The CDR3 DNA is TGTGCCAGCAGTTCTTCTTCTGCGTCCCAGTACTTC. Protein sequence: CASSSSSASQYF.

The chain links TRBV6-6 to TRBJ1-1; D is possibly TRBD1 (5 bases). Germline values: CDR1 MNHNY, CDR2 SVGAGI (reference sequence). The length of the CDR3 is 14 residues. The ends were cut back, 7 bases at V and 1 base at J, with 13 bases in the middle. CDR3 residues: CASNPRVQNTEAFF. The CDR3 DNA is TGTGCCAGCAACCCCAGGGTTCAGAACACTGAAGCTTTCTTT.

This chain uses TRBV5-1 with TRBJ2-1; 8 bases line up with TRBD1. This CDR3 comprises 14 residues. The germline CDR1 and CDR2 sequences are SGHRS and YFSETQ. V gave up 4 bases and J gave up 9 bases; unmatched junction bases: 9. CDR3 sequence: CASSPGQGRVEQFF. DNA for the CDR3: TGCGCCAGCAGCCCCGGACAGGGTCGGGTTGAGCAGTTCTTC.

The chain uses TRBV13 and TRBJ2-5, with 8 bases identical to TRBD2. Germline V gives CDR1 PRHDT, CDR2 FYEKMQ (reference sequence). This CDR3 is built from 12 residues. V lost 8 bases and J lost 5; bases outside the gene matches: 4. The CDR3, as DNA: TGTGCCAGCGGGACTAGTAGTGAGACCCAGTACTTC. Translated, it gives CASGTSSETQYF.

The rearrangement uses TRBV27 and TRBJ2-1; TRBD2 matches at 15 bases. The CDR3 contains 17 residues. V dropped 5 bases and J dropped 6; count of bases not matched to a gene: 8. Germline V CDR1 and CDR2: MNHEY, SMNVEV (reference sequence). Here the CDR3 reads CASSPGLAGGPSNEQFF. CDR3 sequence (DNA): TGTGCCAGCAGTCCCGGACTAGCGGGAGGGCCTAGCAATGAGCAGTTCTTC.

The chain links TRBV29-1 to TRBJ2-5; a possible D gene is TRBD1 (6 bases). Germline CDR1 is SQVTM and CDR2 is ANQGSEA. V was clipped by 4 bases and J by 3 bases, with 12 bases between them. The CDR3 spans 13 residues. The CDR3 spells CSVGRRDKETQYF. CDR3 sequence (DNA): TGCAGCGTTGGGCGAAGGGACAAAGAGACCCAGTACTTC.

V is TRBV11-3 and J is TRBJ2-3, with TRBD1 matching over 11 bases. Germline trimming cut 5 bases from V and 6 bases from J; bases unmatched to any gene: 10. The CDR3 runs to 16 residues. Germline lookup yields CDR1 SGHNT and CDR2 YENEEA. The CDR3 sequence is CASSPRTGGAADTQYF. CDR3 sequence (DNA): TGTGCCAGCAGCCCGAGGACAGGGGGCGCGGCGGATACGCAGTATTTT.

The J gene is TRBJ2-7, the V gene TRBV2, with D perhaps TRBD2 (6 bases). Per the germline V gene, CDR1 is SNHLY and CDR2 is FYNNEI. V was trimmed by 7 bases and J by 4 bases, leaving 11 bases between them. The CDR3 is 12 residues long. The CDR3 DNA sequence: TGTGCCAGCATGCCTAGCGCGTACGAGCAGTACTTC. Translation gives CASMPSAYEQYF.

The V gene is TRBV4-2, the J gene TRBJ2-1; no firm D call. This CDR3 is built from 13 residues. V was cut by 0 bases and J by 4 bases, with 4 bases left in between. The V gene's germline CDR1 is LGHNA and CDR2 YNFKEQ. CDR3 sequence: CASSQDGYNEQFF. Written as DNA, the CDR3 is TGTGCCAGCAGCCAAGACGGGTACAATGAGCAGTTCTTC.

The V gene is TRBV9, the J gene TRBJ2-7; 9 bases align to TRBD1. Germline assignment: CDR1 SGDLS and CDR2 YYNGEE. Trimming removed 2 bases from V and 2 bases from J; junction bases left unmatched: 8. The CDR3 spans 16 residues. CDR3 sequence reads: CASSVAETGGPYEQYF. The DNA for the CDR3 is TGTGCCAGCAGCGTGGCGGAGACAGGGGGGCCCTACGAGCAGTACTTC. Full variable domain (rest looked up from reference TRBV9 and TRBJ2-7): DSGVTQTPKHLITATGQRVTLRCSPRSGDLSVYWYQQSLDQGLQFLIQYYNGEERAKGNILERFSAQQFPDLHSELNLSSLELGDSALYFCASSVAETGGPYEQYFGPGTRLTVT.

This chain uses TRBV28 with TRBJ2-7; the D gene is possibly TRBD2 (6 bases). The CDR3 loop spans 18 amino acids. Germline V gene data show CDR1 as MDHEN and CDR2 as SYDVKM. The V end lost 7 bases, the J end lost 1 base, and 26 bases lay between the germline ends. As DNA, the CDR3 is TGTGCCAGCATAAGGATGGGTCGGGGGACGGCTAGTTCCTACGAGCAGTACTTC. Translated: CASIRMGRGTASSYEQYF.

This clone appeared a few times. The chain carries TRBV27 and TRBJ2-7; the D is unclear. Germline V gives CDR1 MNHEY, CDR2 SMNVEV (reference sequence). V gave up 7 bases and J gave up 3 bases, with 16 bases separating them. CDR3 length: 14 residues. The CDR3 here is CASNRLGEDYEQYF. CDR3 DNA sequence: TGTGCCAGCAATCGGCTCGGCGAGGACTACGAGCAGTACTTC.

The chain couples TRBV5-8 to TRBJ1-2; the match to TRBD1 covers 7 bases. Germline CDR1 is SGHTS and CDR2 is YDEGEE. The CDR3 consists of 16 residues. V lost 0 bases to trimming and J lost 3 bases; unmatched junction nucleotides: 8. CDR3 in DNA: TGTGCCAGCAGCTTGGTCGGGGACAGAAAATACTATGGCTACACCTTC. Amino acid sequence: CASSLVGDRKYYGYTF.

This chain uses TRBV24-1 with TRBJ2-5; D is possibly TRBD2 (5 bases). Germline assignment: CDR1 KGHDR and CDR2 SFDVKD. There are 13 residues in the CDR3. Trimming left V 4 bases short and J 7 bases short, with 12 bases between. CDR3 DNA: TGTGCCACCAGTGACCCCCCCGAGGGGACCCAGTACTTC. This translates into CATSDPPEGTQYF.

This clone was seen just once. The chain is built from TRBV4-1 and TRBJ2-1, with TRBD2 identical over 7 bases. This CDR3 has 16 residues. Unmatched junction bases numbered 9, after V lost 0 bases and J lost 7 bases. From germline, CDR1 is MGHRA and CDR2 YSYEKL. CDR3 protein: CASSQETSTLWNEQFF. The CDR3 region has the DNA TGCGCCAGCAGCCAAGAGACTAGCACTCTTTGGAATGAGCAGTTCTTC.

This chain uses TRBV27 with TRBJ1-1; D may be TRBD1 (6 bases). Per the germline V gene, CDR1 is MNHEY and CDR2 is SMNVEV (reference sequence). There are 13 residues in the CDR3. V lost 3 bases and J lost 4, with 9 bases in between. The CDR3 is CASSFGGATEAFF. CDR3 DNA: TGTGCCAGCAGTTTTGGGGGGGCCACTGAAGCTTTCTTT.

This chain uses TRBV7-2 with TRBJ2-5; unclear D gene. The germline V gene encodes CDR1 SGHTA and CDR2 FQGNSA. V gave up 0 bases and J gave up 5 bases, with 7 bases separating them. The CDR3 totals 13 residues. Here the CDR3 DNA reads TGTGCCAGCAGCTTAGCTCCGAGGGAGACCCAGTACTTC. It translates to CASSLAPRETQYF.

This rearrangement joins TRBV2 to TRBJ1-3; D might be TRBD1 (5 bases). From germline, CDR1 is SNHLY and CDR2 FYNNEI. With 4 bases removed from V and 0 bases from J, the gap between germline ends came to 13 bases. This CDR3 comprises 16 residues. The CDR3 is CASSAAGGSSGNTIYF. CDR3 sequence (DNA): TGTGCCAGCAGTGCGGCTGGGGGGAGCTCTGGAAACACCATATATTTT. The full variable domain, with the rest looked up from reference TRBV2 and TRBJ1-3, is EPEVTQTPSHQVTQMGQEVILRCVPISNHLYFYWYRQILGQKVEFLVSFYNNEISEKSEIFDDQFSVERPDGSNFTLKIRSTKLEDSAMYFCASSAAGGSSGNTIYFGEGSWLTVV.

The V and J genes are TRBV30 and TRBJ2-6; D is perhaps TRBD1 (6 bases). The CDR3 runs 12 residues. Germline V gives CDR1 GTSNPN, CDR2 SVGIG (reference sequence). V was cut by 4 bases and J by 12 bases, with 13 bases left in between. CDR3 in amino acids: CAWKAGVGVLTF. The CDR3 nucleotides are TGTGCCTGGAAAGCAGGGGTGGGCGTCCTGACTTTC.

The sample holds one count of this clone. The chain combines TRBV29-1 with TRBJ2-3; TRBD2 aligns across 10 bases. This CDR3 spans 15 amino acids. The trim removed 2 bases at V and 4 bases at J, leaving 6 bases unmatched. The germline gives CDR1 SQVTM, CDR2 ANQGSEA. For the CDR3, the DNA is TGCAGCGTTGAACCTAGCGGGAGAGGGGCAGATACGCAGTATTTT. It is translated as CSVEPSGRGADTQYF.

This clone appeared a few times. The chain joins TRBV28 to TRBJ2-7; TRBD2 matches 9 bases. The CDR3 is 14 amino acids. V gave up 8 bases and J gave up 1 base; unmatched junction bases: 6. The V gene's germline CDR1 is MDHEN and CDR2 SYDVKM. For the CDR3, the DNA is TGTGCCAGCGCGCTGAGCGGGAGGTCCTACGAGCAGTACTTC. It is translated as CASALSGRSYEQYF.

V usage is TRBV4-2 and J usage is TRBJ2-1; D is uncertain. V was clipped by 2 bases and J by 3 bases, with 5 bases between them. Looked up from germline, CDR1 is LGHNA and CDR2 is YNFKEQ. CDR3 length equals 13 residues. Here the CDR3 DNA reads TGTGCCAGCAGCCAACCCAGCTACAATGAGCAGTTCTTC. It specifies CASSQPSYNEQFF.

V and J are TRBV7-2 and TRBJ2-7, with TRBD2 matching 8 bases. Per germline, CDR1 SGHTA and CDR2 FQGNSA. The CDR3 contains 14 residues. The ends lost 1 base at V and 5 bases at J; junction bases unmatched: 4. The CDR3 region has the DNA TGTGCCAGCAGCTTAGAGGGACTAGAGGACGAGCAGTACTTC. This gives the protein CASSLEGLEDEQYF. The variable domain in full, completed from reference TRBV7-2 and TRBJ2-7, reads GAGVSQSPSNKVTEKGKDVELRCDPISGHTALYWYRQSLGQGLEFLIYFQGNSAPDKSGLPSDRFSAERTGGSVSTLTIQRTQQEDSAVYLCASSLEGLEDEQYFGPGTRLTVT.

The chain couples TRBV10-1 to TRBJ2-3; D possibly corresponds to TRBD2 (6 bases). CDR3 size: 17 residues. Trimming left V 0 bases short and J 8 bases short, with 21 bases between. The germline V gene has CDR1 WNHNN and CDR2 SYGVQD (reference sequence). CDR3 in DNA: TGCGCCAGCAGTGAGTCTAGACTAGAGGGTAGGCCGGGTACGCAGTATTTT. It codes for CASSESRLEGRPGTQYF.

This clone was found once. This chain joins TRBV2 and TRBJ2-3; unclear D gene. Germline loops: CDR1 SNHLY, CDR2 FYNNEI. The V end lost 3 bases, the J end lost 3 bases, and 7 bases lay between the germline ends. The CDR3 runs 13 residues. CDR3 amino acids: CASSEGRTDTQYF. CDR3 DNA: TGTGCCAGCAGTGAGGGCAGAACAGATACGCAGTATTTT.

CDR3 amino acids: CASSYIQGANEKLFF. The DNA for the CDR3 is TGTGCCAGCAGTTATATACAGGGAGCTAATGAAAAACTGTTTTTT. V usage is TRBV6-5 and J usage is TRBJ1-4, with a weak D call TRBD1 (6 bases). The CDR3 loop spans 15 amino acids. Trimming left V 3 bases short and J 3 bases short, with 11 bases between. Germline-derived CDR1 and CDR2 are MNHEY and SVGAGI.

This chain joins TRBV6-2 or TRBV6-3 and TRBJ2-7, with D perhaps TRBD1 (6 bases). The CDR3 runs 13 residues. V was clipped by 4 bases and J by 2 bases, with 9 bases between them. The V gene's germline CDR1 is MNHEY and CDR2 SVGEGT. The CDR3 sequence is CASSLPGAYEQYF. The DNA for the CDR3 is TGTGCCAGCAGTTTGCCAGGGGCCTACGAGCAGTACTTC.

This chain joins TRBV30 and TRBJ2-5; 13 bases agree with TRBD2. The CDR3 covers 16 residues. Germline lookup yields CDR1 GTSNPN and CDR2 SVGIG (reference sequence). The V gene end was trimmed by 1 base and the J gene end by 2 bases; junction bases not matched to a gene: 4. For the CDR3, the DNA is TGTGCCTGGAGTGCCCCGGGACTAGCGGGGCAAGAGACCCAGTACTTC. It specifies CAWSAPGLAGQETQYF.

This rearrangement joins TRBV19 to TRBJ2-2, with D unresolved. Germline V gives CDR1 LNHDA, CDR2 SQIVND (reference sequence). V gave up 1 base and J gave up 6 bases, with 6 bases separating them. This CDR3 has 13 amino acids. This CDR3 reads CASSIVEAGELFF. CDR3 coding DNA: TGTGCCAGTAGTATAGTAGAGGCCGGGGAGCTGTTTTTT.

V is TRBV7-6 and J is TRBJ2-3; 13 bases are shared with TRBD2. Per germline, CDR1 SGHVS and CDR2 FNYEAQ. The junction had 3 bases not matched to a gene; V was cut back by 3 bases and J by 0 bases. The CDR3 spans 17 residues. The CDR3 reads CASSFGLAGASTDTQYF. CDR3 nucleotides: TGTGCCAGCAGCTTCGGACTAGCGGGAGCGAGCACAGATACGCAGTATTTT.

This chain joins TRBV24-1 and TRBJ2-1; 8 nucleotides line up with TRBD2. CDR3 size: 18 residues. The junction had 8 bases not matched to a gene; V was cut back by 1 base and J by 1 base. Per germline, CDR1 KGHDR and CDR2 SFDVKD. CDR3 loop: CATSDFGKTSGSYNEQFF. DNA for the CDR3: TGTGCCACCAGTGATTTCGGGAAAACTAGCGGATCCTACAATGAGCAGTTCTTC.